The 2 T cell receptor beta chains reported below all come from one sample, sequenced in a study of T cell responses to AZD1222 COVID-19 vaccine. TCRdb's table, derived via immunoSEQ multiplex PCR, lists solely in-frame clones and lacks some. The repertoire holds 50,000 to 55,000 clones, with roughly 87% as singletons. Source: peripheral blood, taken 28 days after the second AZD1222 dose. The source of these receptors is an adult who received the AZD1222 COVID-19 vaccine.

This clone was counted a few times. J is TRBJ1-2 and V is TRBV6-5; D not certain. V gave up 0 bases and J gave up 3 bases, with 8 bases separating them. Germline V gene lookup returns CDR1 MNHEY and CDR2 SVGAGI. The CDR3 runs to 14 residues. CDR3 DNA sequence: TGTGCCAGCAGTTACTCGAGTCTGGACTATGGCTACACCTTC. It encodes CASSYSSLDYGYTF.

CDR3 amino acids: CAWSGVRARYGYTF. CDR3 sequence (DNA): TGTGCCTGGAGTGGGGTCCGGGCCCGCTATGGCTACACCTTC. The chain joins TRBV30 to TRBJ1-2; D remains unclear. This CDR3 is 14 amino acids long. Germline V gene data show CDR1 as GTSNPN and CDR2 as SVGIG (reference sequence). The V and J ends lost 1 base and 4 bases respectively, with 13 bases between them.